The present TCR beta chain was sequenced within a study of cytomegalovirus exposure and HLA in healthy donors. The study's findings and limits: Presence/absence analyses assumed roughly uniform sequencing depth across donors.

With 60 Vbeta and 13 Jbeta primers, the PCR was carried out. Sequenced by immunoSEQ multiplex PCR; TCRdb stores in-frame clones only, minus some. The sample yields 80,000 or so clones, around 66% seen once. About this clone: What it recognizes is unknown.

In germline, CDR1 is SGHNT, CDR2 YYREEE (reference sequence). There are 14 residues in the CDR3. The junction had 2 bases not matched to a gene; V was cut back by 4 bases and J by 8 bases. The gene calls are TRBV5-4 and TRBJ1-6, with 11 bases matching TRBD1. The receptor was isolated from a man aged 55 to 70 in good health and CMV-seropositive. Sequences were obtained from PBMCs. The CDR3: CASSRTGGDSPLHF. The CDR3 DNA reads TGTGCCAGCAGCCGGACAGGGGGCGATTCACCCCTCCACTTT. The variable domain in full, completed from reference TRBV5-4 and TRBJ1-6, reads ETGVTQSPTHLIKTRGQQVTLRCSSQSGHNTVSWYQQALGQGPQFIFQYYREEENGRGNFPPRFSGLQFPNYSSELNVNALELDDSALYLCASSRTGGDSPLHFGNGTRLTVT.